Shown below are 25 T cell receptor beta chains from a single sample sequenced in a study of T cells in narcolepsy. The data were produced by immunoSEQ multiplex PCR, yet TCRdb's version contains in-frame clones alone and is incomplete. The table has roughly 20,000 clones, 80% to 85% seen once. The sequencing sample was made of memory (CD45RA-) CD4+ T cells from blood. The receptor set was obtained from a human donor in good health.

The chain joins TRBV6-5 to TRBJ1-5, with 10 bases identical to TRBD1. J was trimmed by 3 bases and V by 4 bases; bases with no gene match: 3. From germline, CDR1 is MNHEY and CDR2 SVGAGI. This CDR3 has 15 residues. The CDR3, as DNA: TGTGCCAGCAGTTCCGGGACAGGGGACAATCAGCCCCAGCATTTT. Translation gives CASSSGTGDNQPQHF.

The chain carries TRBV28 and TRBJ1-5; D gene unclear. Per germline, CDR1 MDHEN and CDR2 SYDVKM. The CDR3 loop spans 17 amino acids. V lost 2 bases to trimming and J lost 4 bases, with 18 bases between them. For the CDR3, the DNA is TGTGCCAGCAGTTTAATCGGGGTAGGGCAGAAAAATCAGCCCCAGCATTTT. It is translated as CASSLIGVGQKNQPQHF.

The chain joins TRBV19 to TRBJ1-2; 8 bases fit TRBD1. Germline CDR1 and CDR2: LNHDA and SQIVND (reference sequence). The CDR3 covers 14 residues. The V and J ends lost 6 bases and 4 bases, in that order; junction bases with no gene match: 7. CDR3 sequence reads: CASRSQGEVYGYTF. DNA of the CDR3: TGTGCCAGTAGGTCACAGGGGGAGGTCTATGGCTACACCTTC.

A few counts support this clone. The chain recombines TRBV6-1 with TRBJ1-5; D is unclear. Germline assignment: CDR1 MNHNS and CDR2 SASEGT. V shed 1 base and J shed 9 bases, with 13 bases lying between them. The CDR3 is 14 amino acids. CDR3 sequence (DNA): TGTGCCAGCAGTGAAGACTCGATCGTTCGGCCCCAGCATTTT. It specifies CASSEDSIVRPQHF.

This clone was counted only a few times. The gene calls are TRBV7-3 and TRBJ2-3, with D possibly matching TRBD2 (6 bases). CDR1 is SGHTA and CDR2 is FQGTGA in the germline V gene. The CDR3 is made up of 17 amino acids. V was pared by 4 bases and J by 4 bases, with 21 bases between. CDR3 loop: CASSYQPGSSGADTQYF. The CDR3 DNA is TGTGCCAGCAGCTACCAACCCGGGAGTTCTGGCGCAGATACGCAGTATTTT.

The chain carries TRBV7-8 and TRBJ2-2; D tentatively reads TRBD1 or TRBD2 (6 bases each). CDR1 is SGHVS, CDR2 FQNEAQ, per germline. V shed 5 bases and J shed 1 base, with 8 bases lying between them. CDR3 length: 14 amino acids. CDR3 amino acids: CASSKGGNTGELFF. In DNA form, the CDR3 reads TGTGCCAGCAGCAAGGGGGGGAACACCGGGGAGCTGTTTTTT.

The CDR3 sequence is CASSFGQGELYGYTF. CDR3 sequence (DNA): TGTGCCAGCAGCTTCGGACAGGGGGAATTGTATGGCTACACCTTC. The gene calls are TRBV7-2 and TRBJ1-2; 10 nucleotides line up with TRBD1. CDR1 and CDR2 from the germline V gene are SGHTA and FQGNSA. This CDR3 comprises 15 residues. The junction had 6 bases not matched to a gene; V was cut back by 3 bases and J by 5 bases.

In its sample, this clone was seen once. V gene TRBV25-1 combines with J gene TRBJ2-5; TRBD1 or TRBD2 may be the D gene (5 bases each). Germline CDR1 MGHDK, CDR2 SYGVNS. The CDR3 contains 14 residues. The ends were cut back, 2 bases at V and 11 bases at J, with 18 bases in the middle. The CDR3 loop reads CASSEGKGSGEQYF. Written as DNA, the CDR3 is TGTGCCAGCAGTGAAGGAAAGGGGTCTGGGGAGCAGTACTTC. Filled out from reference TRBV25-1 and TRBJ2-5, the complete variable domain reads EADIYQTPRYLVIGTGKKITLECSQTMGHDKMYWYQQDPGMELHLIHYSYGVNSTEKGDLSSESTVSRIRTEHFPLTLESARPSHTSQYLCASSEGKGSGEQYFGPGTRLLVL.

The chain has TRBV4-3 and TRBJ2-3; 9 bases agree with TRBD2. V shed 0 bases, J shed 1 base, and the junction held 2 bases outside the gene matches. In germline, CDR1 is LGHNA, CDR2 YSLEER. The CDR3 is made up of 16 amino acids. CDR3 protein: CASSQEVAGGTDTQYF. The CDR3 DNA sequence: TGCGCCAGCAGCCAAGAGGTAGCGGGGGGCACAGATACGCAGTATTTT.

CDR3 region: CASSSLGYEQYF. The CDR3 region has the DNA TGTGCCAGCAGTTCGCTTGGTTACGAGCAGTACTTC. The chain recombines TRBV28 with TRBJ2-7; D is ambiguous. The CDR3 has 12 amino acids. The V end was cut by 4 bases, the J end by 4 bases, with 8 bases between. The germline CDR1 and CDR2 sequences are MDHEN and SYDVKM.

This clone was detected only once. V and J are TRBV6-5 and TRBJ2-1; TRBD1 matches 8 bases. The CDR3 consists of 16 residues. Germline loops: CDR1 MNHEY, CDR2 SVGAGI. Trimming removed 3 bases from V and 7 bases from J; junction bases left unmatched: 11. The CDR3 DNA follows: TGTGCCAGCAGTTATTCCCCCGAGACAGGGGTTAATGAGCAGTTCTTC. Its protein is CASSYSPETGVNEQFF.

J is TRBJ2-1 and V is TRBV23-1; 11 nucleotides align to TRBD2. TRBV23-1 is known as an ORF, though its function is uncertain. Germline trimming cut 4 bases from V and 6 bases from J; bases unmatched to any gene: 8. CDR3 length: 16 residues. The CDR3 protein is CASSPHTSGSFNEQFF. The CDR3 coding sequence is TGCGCCAGCAGTCCCCACACTAGCGGGAGTTTCAATGAGCAGTTCTTC.

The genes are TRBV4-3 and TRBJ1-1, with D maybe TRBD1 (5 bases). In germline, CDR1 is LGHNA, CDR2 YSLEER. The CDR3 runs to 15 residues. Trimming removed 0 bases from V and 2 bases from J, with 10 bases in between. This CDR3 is CASSQDKGRNTEAFF. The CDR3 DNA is TGCGCCAGCAGCCAAGATAAGGGGCGAAACACTGAAGCTTTCTTT.

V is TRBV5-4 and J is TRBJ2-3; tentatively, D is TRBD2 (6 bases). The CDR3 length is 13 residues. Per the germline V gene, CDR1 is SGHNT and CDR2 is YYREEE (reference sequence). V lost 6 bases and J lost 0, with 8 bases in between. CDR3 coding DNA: TGTGCCAGCAAGAGCGGGAGCACAGATACGCAGTATTTT. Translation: CASKSGSTDTQYF.

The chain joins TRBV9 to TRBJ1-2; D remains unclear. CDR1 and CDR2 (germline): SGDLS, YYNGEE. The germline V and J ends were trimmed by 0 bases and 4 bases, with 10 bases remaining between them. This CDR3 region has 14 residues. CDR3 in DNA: TGTGCCAGCAGCGTAGGGACCGGGTCCTATGGCTACACCTTC. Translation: CASSVGTGSYGYTF.

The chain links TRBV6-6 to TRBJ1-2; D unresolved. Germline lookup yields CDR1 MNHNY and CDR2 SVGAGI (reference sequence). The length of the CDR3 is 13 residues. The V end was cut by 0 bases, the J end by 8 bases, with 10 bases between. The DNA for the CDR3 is TGTGCCAGCAGTTACTCAACGGGGTCCGGCTACACCTTC. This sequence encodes CASSYSTGSGYTF.

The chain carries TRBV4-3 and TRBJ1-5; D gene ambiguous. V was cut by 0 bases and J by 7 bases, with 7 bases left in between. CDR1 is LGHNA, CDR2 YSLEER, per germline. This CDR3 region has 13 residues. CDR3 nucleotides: TGCGCCAGCAGCCAAGATCGGGGACAGCCCCAGCATTTT. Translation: CASSQDRGQPQHF.

As DNA, the CDR3 is TGTGCCAGCAGTAACGGGGGAAAGCGGGAGAACTCCTACGAGCAGTACTTC. Translating gives CASSNGGKRENSYEQYF. The chain couples TRBV5-4 to TRBJ2-7, with 8 bases that match TRBD2. The germline CDR1 and CDR2 sequences are SGHNT and YYREEE (reference sequence). This CDR3 has 17 residues. J lost 0 bases, V lost 5 bases, and 13 bases had no gene match.

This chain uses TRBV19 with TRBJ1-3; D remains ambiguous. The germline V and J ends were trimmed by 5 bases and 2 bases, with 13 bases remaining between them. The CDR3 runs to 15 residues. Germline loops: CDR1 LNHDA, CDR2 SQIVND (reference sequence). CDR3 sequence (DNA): TGTGCCAGTAGTCCCCCAAAAGGACCTGGAAACACCATATATTTT. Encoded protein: CASSPPKGPGNTIYF.

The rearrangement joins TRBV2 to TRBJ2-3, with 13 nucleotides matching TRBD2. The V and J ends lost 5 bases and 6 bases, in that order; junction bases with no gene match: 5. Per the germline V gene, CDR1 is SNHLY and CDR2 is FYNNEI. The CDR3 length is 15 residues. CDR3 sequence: CASSITSGGGDTQYF. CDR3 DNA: TGTGCCAGCAGTATTACTAGCGGGGGGGGTGATACGCAGTATTTT.

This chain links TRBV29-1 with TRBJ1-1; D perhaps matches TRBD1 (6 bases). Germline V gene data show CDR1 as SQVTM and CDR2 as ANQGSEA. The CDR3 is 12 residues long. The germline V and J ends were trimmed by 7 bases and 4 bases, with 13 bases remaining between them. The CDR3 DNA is TGCAGCGCCGAAGGGGGGTCCACTGAAGCTTTCTTT. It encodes CSAEGGSTEAFF.

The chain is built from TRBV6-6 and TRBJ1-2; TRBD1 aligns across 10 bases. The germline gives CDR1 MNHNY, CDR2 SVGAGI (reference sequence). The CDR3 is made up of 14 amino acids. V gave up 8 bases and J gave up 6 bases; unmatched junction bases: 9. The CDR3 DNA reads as TGTGCCAGCGCCACATTGGACAGGGGGGATGGCTACACCTTC. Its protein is CASATLDRGDGYTF.

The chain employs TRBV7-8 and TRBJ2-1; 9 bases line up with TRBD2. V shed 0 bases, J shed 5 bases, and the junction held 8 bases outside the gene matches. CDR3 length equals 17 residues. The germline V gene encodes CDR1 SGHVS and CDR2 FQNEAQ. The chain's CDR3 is CASSLAKVLAGHNEQFF. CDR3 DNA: TGTGCCAGCAGCTTAGCGAAGGTGCTAGCGGGACACAATGAGCAGTTCTTC.

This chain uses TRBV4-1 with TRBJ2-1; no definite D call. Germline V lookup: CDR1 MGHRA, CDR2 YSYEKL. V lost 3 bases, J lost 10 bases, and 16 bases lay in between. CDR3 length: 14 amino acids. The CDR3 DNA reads TGCGCCAGCAGCCACCGCTGGGATGCAAGCGAGCAGTTCTTC. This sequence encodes CASSHRWDASEQFF.

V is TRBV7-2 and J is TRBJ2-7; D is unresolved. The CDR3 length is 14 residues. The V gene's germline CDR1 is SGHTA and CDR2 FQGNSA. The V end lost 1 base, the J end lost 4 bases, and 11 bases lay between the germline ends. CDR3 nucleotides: TGTGCCAGCAGCTTAGACGGGCCACTTTACGAGCAGTACTTC. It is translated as CASSLDGPLYEQYF.